The clone carrying this TCR beta chain was counted once. The CDR3 totals 12 residues. With 7 bases clipped from V and 2 bases from J, the junction kept 1 base outside the gene matches. Germline loops: CDR1 MDHEN, CDR2 SYDVKM. This entry comes from a study of PD-1 and CTLA-4 blockade in melanoma. Clones were read by immunoSEQ multiplex PCR, and TCRdb kept only the in-frame ones, dropping some. This sample carries about 28,000 clones, around nine tenths of them seen once, and the ten largest clones take over 6.5%. The material sequenced was CD8+ T cells from peripheral blood, taken before anti-PD-1 treatment. The TCR was taken from a human donor with melanoma. V usage is TRBV28 and J usage is TRBJ2-7; 8 bases are a match to TRBD2. CDR3 DNA: TGTGCCAGCACGGGGGGGCCCTACGAGCAGTACTTC. Residues: CASTGGPYEQYF.